This T cell receptor (beta chain) was recorded in a study of cytomegalovirus exposure and HLA in healthy donors. 13 Jbeta primers and 60 Vbeta primers were used for the PCR. The repertoire was sequenced with immunoSEQ multiplex PCR; TCRdb's copy has only in-frame clones and lacks some. Among 210,000 or so clones listed, around four fifths were seen once. CDR3 length: 19 amino acids. Per germline, CDR1 LGHNA and CDR2 YSLEER. V was clipped by 4 bases and J by 2 bases, with 24 bases between them. The J gene is TRBJ1-3, the V gene TRBV4-3, with a weak D call TRBD1 (5 bases). The sample consisted of PBMCs. The origin of this receptor is a middle-aged woman in good health and CMV-seronegative. The DNA of the CDR3 is TGCGCCAGCAGCCTGACAGACTCGGCGACCTTTTTACCTGGAAACACCATATATTTT. Translation: CASSLTDSATFLPGNTIYF.